This TCR beta chain is drawn from a study of beta chain features in type 1 diabetes. Whole-study results and caveats: Among patients with Type 1 diabetes, TCRB CDR3s were moderately but significantly shorter in every one of the four CD4+ subsets.

The study reverse transcribed the entire isolated RNA, so it sequenced expressed TCRB transcripts. Profiled with immunoSEQ multiplex PCR; TCRdb holds only in-frame clones, not every one. The data show around 280,000 clones, over 14% seen once. There are a few counts of this clone. Its antigen is undetermined. The CDR3 runs to 13 residues. Germline V lookup: CDR1 MNHNY, CDR2 SVGAGI (reference sequence). Deletions cut 6 bases from V and 6 bases from J, with 14 bases between. The rearrangement uses TRBV6-6 and TRBJ1-1; no firm D call. The sequence came from a man aged 18 to 30 with type 1 diabetes. Sequenced: naive CD4+ T cells from blood. The CDR3 nucleotides read TGTGCCAGCAGCCCGCGGGTGATGTCTGAAGCTTTCTTT. This encodes CASSPRVMSEAFF.